The TCR beta chain described here comes from a study of blood T cell repertoires in COVID-19. Seattle cases were enrolled at active infection and followed longitudinally. CDR1 is MGHRA and CDR2 is YSYEKL in the germline V gene. Trimming took 3 bases from V and 4 from J; bases not matched to a gene: 5. The CDR3 has 15 amino acids. The assay was immunoSEQ multiplex PCR, and TCRdb's table has in-frame clones only and misses some. Of 140,000 to 150,000 clones in the sample, 88% were seen once. Sequencing used peripheral blood. The chain uses TRBV4-1 and TRBJ1-3, with 8 nucleotides matching TRBD1. The TCR originated in a human donor with COVID-19, enrolled during active disease. The donor label of this sample is uncertain. CDR3 protein: CASSQTRDRGNTIYF. CDR3 coding DNA: TGCGCCAGCAGCCAGACACGGGACAGGGGAAACACCATATATTTT.